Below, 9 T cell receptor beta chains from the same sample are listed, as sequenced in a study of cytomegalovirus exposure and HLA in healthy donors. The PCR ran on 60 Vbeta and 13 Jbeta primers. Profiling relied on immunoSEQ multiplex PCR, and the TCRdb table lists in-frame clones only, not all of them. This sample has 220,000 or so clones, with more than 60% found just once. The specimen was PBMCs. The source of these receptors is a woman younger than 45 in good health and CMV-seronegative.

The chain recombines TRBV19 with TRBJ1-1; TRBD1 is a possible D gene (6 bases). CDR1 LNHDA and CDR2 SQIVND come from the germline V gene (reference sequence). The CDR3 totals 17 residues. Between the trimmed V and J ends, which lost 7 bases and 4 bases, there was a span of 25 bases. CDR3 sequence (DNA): TGTGCCAGTACGGGGGGCCGAAACAGGCCCAAGGGCACTGAAGCTTTCTTT. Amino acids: CASTGGRNRPKGTEAFF. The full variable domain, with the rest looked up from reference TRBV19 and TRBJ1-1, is DGGITQSPKYLFRKEGQNVTLSCEQNLNHDAMYWYRQDPGQGLRLIYYSQIVNDFQKGDIAEGYSVSREKKESFPLTVTSAQKNPTAFYLCASTGGRNRPKGTEAFFGQGTRLTVV.

CDR3 sequence reads: CASSRRTSGVANTGELFF. The CDR3 DNA follows: TGTGCCAGCAGCAGAAGGACTAGCGGGGTCGCGAACACCGGGGAGCTGTTTTTT. J is TRBJ2-2 and V is TRBV5-6, with 12 bases fitting TRBD2. The V segment lost 4 bases and the J segment 0 bases; nucleotides outside the gene matches: 7. Germline assignment: CDR1 SGHDT and CDR2 YYEEEE. The CDR3 is made up of 18 amino acids. The full variable domain, in which reference TRBV5-6 and TRBJ2-2 provide the parts outside the CDR3, is DAGVTQSPTHLIKTRGQQVTLRCSPKSGHDTVSWYQQALGQGPQFIFQYYEEEERQRGNFPDRFSGHQFPNYSSELNVNALLLGDSALYLCASSRRTSGVANTGELFFGEGSRLTVL.

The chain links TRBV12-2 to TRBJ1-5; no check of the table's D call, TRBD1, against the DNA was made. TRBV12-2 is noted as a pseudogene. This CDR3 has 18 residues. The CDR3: CASRLKQVNRWRNQPQHF. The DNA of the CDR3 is TGTGCAAGTCGCTTAAAGCAGGTCAACAGGTGGCGCAATCAGCCCCAGCATTTT.

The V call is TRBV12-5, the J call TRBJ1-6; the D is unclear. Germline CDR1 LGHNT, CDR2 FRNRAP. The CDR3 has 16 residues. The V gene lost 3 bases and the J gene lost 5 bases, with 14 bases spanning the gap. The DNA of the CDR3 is TGTGCTAGTGGTTTCATACCGGGAAAAAATAATTCACCCCTCCACTTT. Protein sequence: CASGFIPGKNNSPLHF.

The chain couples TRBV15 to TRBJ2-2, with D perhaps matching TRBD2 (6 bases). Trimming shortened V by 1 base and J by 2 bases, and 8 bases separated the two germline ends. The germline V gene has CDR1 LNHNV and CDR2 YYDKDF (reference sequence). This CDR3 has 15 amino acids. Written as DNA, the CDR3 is TGTGCCACCAGCAGAGGTAGCGGAAACACCGGGGAGCTGTTTTTT. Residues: CATSRGSGNTGELFF.

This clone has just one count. The CDR3: CASTYRANTEAFF. CDR3 DNA sequence: TGTGCCAGCACCTACAGGGCGAACACTGAAGCTTTCTTT. The gene calls are TRBV2 and TRBJ1-1, with TRBD1 as a possible D gene (6 bases). V was pared by 7 bases and J by 1 base, with 10 bases between. This CDR3 has 13 amino acids. Germline-derived CDR1 and CDR2 are SNHLY and FYNNEI. Using reference TRBV2 and TRBJ1-1 for the parts outside the CDR3, the full variable domain is EPEVTQTPSHQVTQMGQEVILRCVPISNHLYFYWYRQILGQKVEFLVSFYNNEISEKSEIFDDQFSVERPDGSNFTLKIRSTKLEDSAMYFCASTYRANTEAFFGQGTRLTVV.

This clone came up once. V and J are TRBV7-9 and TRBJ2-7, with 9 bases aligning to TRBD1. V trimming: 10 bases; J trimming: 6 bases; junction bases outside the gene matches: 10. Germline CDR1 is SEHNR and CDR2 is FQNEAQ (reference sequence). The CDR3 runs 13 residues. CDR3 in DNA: TGTGCCACCGAAGGGACAGGGTATCCCGAGCAGTACTTC. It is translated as CATEGTGYPEQYF.

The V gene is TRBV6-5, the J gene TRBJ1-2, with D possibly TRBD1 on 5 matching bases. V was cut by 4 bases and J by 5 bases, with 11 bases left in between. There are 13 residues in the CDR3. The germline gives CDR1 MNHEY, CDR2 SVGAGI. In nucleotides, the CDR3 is TGTGCCAGCAGTTCAGGGCCCTTTTATGGCTACACCTTC. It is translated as CASSSGPFYGYTF.

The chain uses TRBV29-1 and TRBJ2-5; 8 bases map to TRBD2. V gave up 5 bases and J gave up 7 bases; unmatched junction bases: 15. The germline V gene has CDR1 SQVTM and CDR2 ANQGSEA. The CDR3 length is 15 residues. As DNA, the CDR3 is TGCAGCGTTTGGAATGGGACTAGGGGATTGGGGACCCAGTACTTC. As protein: CSVWNGTRGLGTQYF. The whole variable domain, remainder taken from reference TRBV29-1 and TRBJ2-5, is SAVISQKPSRDICQRGTSLTIQCQVDSQVTMMFWYRQQPGQSLTLIATANQGSEATYESGFVIDKFPISRPNLTFSTLTVSNMSPEDSSIYLCSVWNGTRGLGTQYFGPGTRLLVL.